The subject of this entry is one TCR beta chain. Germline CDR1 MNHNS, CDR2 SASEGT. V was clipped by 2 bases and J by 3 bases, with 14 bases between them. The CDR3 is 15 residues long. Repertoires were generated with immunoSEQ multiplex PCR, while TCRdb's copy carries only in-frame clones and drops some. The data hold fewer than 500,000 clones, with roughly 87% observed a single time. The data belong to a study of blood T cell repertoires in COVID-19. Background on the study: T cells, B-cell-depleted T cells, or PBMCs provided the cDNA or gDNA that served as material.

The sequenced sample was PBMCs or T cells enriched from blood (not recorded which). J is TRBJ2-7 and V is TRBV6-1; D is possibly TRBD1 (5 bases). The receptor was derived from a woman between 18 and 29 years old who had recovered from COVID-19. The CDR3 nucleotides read TGTGCCAGCAGTGAACATCAGGGCAGCATCTACGAGCAGTACTTC. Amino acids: CASSEHQGSIYEQYF.